This T cell receptor beta chain was captured by sequencing in a study of cytomegalovirus exposure and HLA in healthy donors. PCR employed 60 Vbeta and 13 Jbeta primers. The table came from immunoSEQ multiplex PCR; TCRdb's copy has only in-frame clones and leaves some out. The sample includes 110,000 to 150,000 clones, around 80% of them seen just once. The CDR3 sequence is 16 residues long. Trimming removed 2 bases from V and 6 bases from J, with 17 bases in between. Germline loops: CDR1 SGHVS, CDR2 FQNEAQ. V gene TRBV7-8 combines with J gene TRBJ2-1; possibly TRBD1 for D (5 bases). This TCR was recovered from a boy between 2 and 10 years old in good health and CMV-seronegative. The sample taken for sequencing was PBMCs. CDR3: CASSLTGGHPSNEQFF. CDR3 in DNA: TGTGCCAGCAGCTTAACGGGTGGACATCCCTCCAATGAGCAGTTCTTC.